This T cell receptor (beta chain) was recorded in a study of blood T cell repertoires in COVID-19 (dated by TCRdb to 2019 to 2021). Regarding the study in general: The collaborator samples originated in the United States, Italy and Spain and spanned the acute and convalescent phases of COVID-19. Where available, HLA class I and class II types were obtained from metadata supplied by the sample provider rather than from assay-based typing. A freely available public database, intended as a resource for researchers studying the immune response to SARS-CoV-2, is where the repertoires were released. Samples were obtained from the ongoing ImmuneRACE study (first 160 participants) and from about 1,300 subjects provided by 6 global collaborators. The prospective study material was composed of cDNA or gDNA derived from T cells, B-cell-depleted T cells, or PBMCs. Deeply sampled blood TCRbeta repertoires from subjects exposed to, actively infected with, or recovered from COVID-19 were included in the dataset. A de-identified subject ID, COVID-19 status, age in years and sex were almost always included in the sample metadata. Study-level results and caveats: How much clinical and demographic metadata was included differed by source and by participant, and the metadata was provided uncurated.

Participants in the prospective study were enrolled through a virtual design, were aged about 18 to 90 years, and lived in some 24 United States geographic areas. In the prospective study, cohorts were assigned on the basis of participant-reported clinical history obtained from a screening survey and a study questionnaire. For ImmuneRACE Cohort 3, a participant was defined as recovered based on two consecutive negative NP/OP PCR tests, clearance by a healthcare professional, or resolution of symptoms. In the prospective study, mobile phlebotomists collected whole blood, serum and a nasopharyngeal or oropharyngeal swab from each participant. Over an approximately 2-month period, participants in the prospective study had the option of providing additional blood draws and questionnaires. Before DNA extraction, prospective study blood samples were shipped either frozen or at room temperature. TCRbeta CDR3 regions were amplified from genomic DNA using the immunoSEQ Assay, a bias-controlled multiplex PCR. For the original study's pipeline: Within the assay, amplification of reference gene primers was used to estimate how many nucleated cells each sample contained. To quantify the absolute abundance of each unique TCRbeta CDR3 rearrangement, sequence reads were collapsed and filtered. For each sample, productive Simpson clonality was calculated as the square root of Simpson's diversity index across productive rearrangements. TCRdb's version of the immuneACCESS table is confined to in-frame rearrangements and falls short of the full clone set. An unresolved V gene accounts for under half of the shortfall where checked; the remainder is of unknown origin. The V and J calls and clone size come from that table; D and trimming were worked out from the DNA. Across this sample there are some 340,000 clones, with around 87% seen only once. The leading ten clones occupy roughly 5.3% of the sample.

This clone has just one count. Its binding antigen is unknown. No base quality information exists; no much larger clone differs at one position. Per the germline V gene (reference sequence), DFQATT is the CDR1 and SNEGSKA is the CDR2. Its CDR3 holds 14 amino acids, cysteine through phenylalanine. Only the CDR3 region is kept as DNA, spanning 42 bases read in frame from base 1. From V the trimming removes 3 bases and from J it removes 6 bases, while the gene matches leave 4 bases of the junction unaccounted for. The chain is made from TRBV20-1 and TRBJ2-2, and TRBD2 aligns with 10 junction nucleotides. The TCR originated in a woman in her 30s who had recovered from COVID-19. The sequencing sample was made of PBMCs or T cells enriched from blood (not recorded which). This receptor carries the CDR3 CSASVGTSAGELFF. The nucleotide sequence is given as TGCAGTGCTAGTGTAGGGACTAGCGCCGGGGAGCTGTTTTTT.